Listed below are T cell receptor beta chains from one sample, sequenced in a study of blood T cell repertoires in COVID-19. Generated by immunoSEQ multiplex PCR, the TCRdb table keeps only in-frame clones and is missing some. The table records some 100,000 clones, less than 85% of them present only once. Sequenced sample: peripheral blood. The receptors stem from a woman aged 55-70 years with acute or convalescent COVID-19. Both conserved end residues are part of each CDR3. D genes are given only for firm matches. A clone size is listed for some rows: how often the clone was seen (once, few, many), or a class if it is expanded.

cdr3_aa: CASSASGGAYGYTF
cdr3_nt: TGTGCCAGCAGCGCGTCGGGGGGCGCCTATGGCTACACCTTC
clone_size: NA
j_call: TRBJ1-2
d_call: NA
v_call: TRBV7-3

cdr3_aa: CASSNGRNTGELFF
cdr3_nt: TGTGCCAGCAGTAACGGGAGGAACACCGGGGAGCTGTTTTTT
clone_size: NA
j_call: TRBJ2-2
d_call: NA
v_call: TRBV6-6

cdr3_aa: CATSDSGLAGGSYNEQFF
cdr3_nt: TGTGCCACCAGTGATTCGGGACTAGCGGGAGGGTCCTACAATGAGCAGTTCTTC
clone_size: NA
j_call: TRBJ2-1
d_call: TRBD2
v_call: TRBV24-1

cdr3_aa: CASSRRGGEQYF
cdr3_nt: TGTGCCAGCAGCCGACGCGGGGGTGAGCAGTACTTC
clone_size: NA
j_call: TRBJ2-7
d_call: TRBD2
v_call: TRBV7-2

cdr3_aa: CAWSGAEGNTIYF
cdr3_nt: TGTGCCTGGAGTGGGGCAGAGGGAAACACCATATATTTT
clone_size: NA
j_call: TRBJ1-3
d_call: NA
v_call: TRBV30

cdr3_aa: CASSPGSAATDTQYF
cdr3_nt: TGTGCCAGCTCACCAGGGAGCGCCGCCACAGATACGCAGTATTTT
clone_size: NA
j_call: TRBJ2-3
d_call: NA
v_call: TRBV18

cdr3_aa: CATGGGEKNTEAFF
cdr3_nt: TGCGCCACCGGGGGTGGGGAGAAGAACACTGAAGCTTTCTTT
clone_size: NA
j_call: TRBJ1-1
d_call: NA
v_call: TRBV5-1

cdr3_aa: CASSPVAGPSYNEQFF
cdr3_nt: TGTGCCAGCAGCCCCGTAGCGGGTCCGTCCTACAATGAGCAGTTCTTC
clone_size: once
j_call: TRBJ2-1
d_call: TRBD2
v_call: TRBV7-8

cdr3_aa: CATSDFPLGGGRVGQPQHF
cdr3_nt: TGTGCCACCAGTGATTTCCCCCTTGGAGGTGGTAGGGTTGGTCAGCCCCAGCATTTT
clone_size: NA
j_call: TRBJ1-5
d_call: NA
v_call: TRBV24-1

cdr3_aa: CASSYSKAGEAFF
cdr3_nt: TGTGCCAGCAGTTACTCGAAAGCGGGTGAAGCTTTCTTT
clone_size: NA
j_call: TRBJ1-1
d_call: NA
v_call: TRBV6-5

cdr3_aa: CASSLRGAGDRKEQFF
cdr3_nt: TGTGCCAGCAGCTTAAGGGGAGCGGGAGATCGAAAAGAGCAGTTCTTC
clone_size: NA
j_call: TRBJ2-1
d_call: TRBD2
v_call: TRBV7-3

cdr3_aa: CASSLQQGISEQYF
cdr3_nt: TGTGCCAGCAGTTTACAACAGGGGATAAGCGAGCAGTACTTC
clone_size: NA
j_call: TRBJ2-7
d_call: TRBD1
v_call: TRBV28

cdr3_aa: CASSPGQGGVQPQHF
cdr3_nt: TGTGCCAGCAGCCCTGGACAGGGGGGGGTTCAGCCCCAGCATTTT
clone_size: NA
j_call: TRBJ1-5
d_call: TRBD1
v_call: TRBV2

cdr3_aa: CASSLGGGAFF
cdr3_nt: TGTGCCAGCAGTTTGGGGGGGGGAGCTTTCTTT
clone_size: NA
j_call: TRBJ1-1
d_call: NA
v_call: TRBV12-3/TRBV12-4

cdr3_aa: CASSGLAGGWGEQFF
cdr3_nt: TGTGCCAGCAGTGGACTAGCGGGAGGATGGGGTGAGCAGTTCTTC
clone_size: NA
j_call: TRBJ2-1
d_call: TRBD2
v_call: TRBV2

cdr3_aa: CASSLNREGSEAFF
cdr3_nt: TGTGCCAGCAGCTTGAACAGGGAAGGGTCTGAAGCTTTCTTT
clone_size: NA
j_call: TRBJ1-1
d_call: NA
v_call: TRBV5-4

cdr3_aa: CATPDSSNTGELFF
cdr3_nt: TGCGCCACCCCGGACAGCTCGAACACCGGGGAGCTGTTTTTT
clone_size: NA
j_call: TRBJ2-2
d_call: NA
v_call: TRBV23-1

cdr3_aa: CSVEGTNSYEQYF
cdr3_nt: TGCAGCGTTGAGGGGACAAACTCCTACGAGCAGTACTTC
clone_size: NA
j_call: TRBJ2-7
d_call: NA
v_call: TRBV29-1

cdr3_aa: CASSSPVREAFF
cdr3_nt: TGTGCCAGCAGTTCCCCCGTCCGTGAAGCTTTCTTT
clone_size: NA
j_call: TRBJ1-1
d_call: NA
v_call: TRBV28

cdr3_aa: CASKWADTQYF
cdr3_nt: TGTGCCAGCAAGTGGGCCGATACGCAGTATTTT
clone_size: NA
j_call: TRBJ2-3
d_call: NA
v_call: TRBV28

cdr3_aa: CASSQTGTSLYEQYF
cdr3_nt: TGTGCCAGCAGCCAAACCGGGACTAGTTTATACGAGCAGTACTTC
clone_size: NA
j_call: TRBJ2-7
d_call: TRBD2
v_call: TRBV11-2

cdr3_aa: CASRRGTRQPQHF
cdr3_nt: TGTGCCAGCAGAAGGGGGACACGCCAGCCCCAGCATTTT
clone_size: NA
j_call: TRBJ1-5
d_call: NA
v_call: TRBV12-3/TRBV12-4

cdr3_aa: CASSGQGTDTQYF
cdr3_nt: TGTGCCAGCAGCGGACAGGGTACAGATACGCAGTATTTT
clone_size: NA
j_call: TRBJ2-3
d_call: TRBD1
v_call: TRBV7-3

cdr3_aa: CASSQDISGWQGIKQYF
cdr3_nt: TGCGCCAGCAGCCAAGATATCTCCGGGTGGCAGGGGATCAAGCAGTACTTC
clone_size: NA
j_call: TRBJ2-7
d_call: NA
v_call: TRBV4-3

cdr3_aa: CASSLDGVSRPQYF
cdr3_nt: TGTGCCAGCAGCTTAGACGGAGTCAGTCGCCCGCAGTATTTT
clone_size: NA
j_call: TRBJ2-3
d_call: NA
v_call: TRBV7-2

cdr3_aa: CASSDGDLAPLHF
cdr3_nt: TGTGCCAGCAGTGATGGGGACTTGGCACCCCTCCACTTT
clone_size: NA
j_call: TRBJ1-6
d_call: NA
v_call: TRBV6-1

cdr3_aa: CASRDTAGNTIYF
cdr3_nt: TGTGCCAGCAGGGACACGGCCGGAAACACCATATATTTT
clone_size: NA
j_call: TRBJ1-3
d_call: NA
v_call: TRBV2

cdr3_aa: CASREGKGMDYGYTF
cdr3_nt: TGTGCCAGCAGGGAGGGAAAGGGTATGGACTATGGCTACACCTTC
clone_size: NA
j_call: TRBJ1-2
d_call: NA
v_call: TRBV25-1

cdr3_aa: CASSSGLSGANVLTF
cdr3_nt: TGTGCCAGCAGCTCTGGGCTCTCTGGGGCCAACGTCCTGACTTTC
clone_size: once
j_call: TRBJ2-6
d_call: NA
v_call: TRBV5-5

cdr3_aa: CASSSRTGSYNEQFF
cdr3_nt: TGTGCCAGCAGTTCCCGGACAGGCTCCTACAATGAGCAGTTCTTC
clone_size: NA
j_call: TRBJ2-1
d_call: TRBD1
v_call: TRBV28

cdr3_aa: CSASGTTTYF
cdr3_nt: TGCAGTGCTAGCGGGACAACGACGTACTTC
clone_size: once
j_call: TRBJ2-5
d_call: NA
v_call: TRBV20-1

cdr3_aa: CASSSRDTSPTDTQYF
cdr3_nt: TGTGCCAGCAGCTCCCGGGACACGAGCCCCACAGATACGCAGTATTTT
clone_size: NA
j_call: TRBJ2-3
d_call: NA
v_call: TRBV11-3

cdr3_aa: CATSERRGNGNTIYF
cdr3_nt: TGTGCCACCAGCGAGAGACGAGGGAATGGAAACACCATATATTTT
clone_size: NA
j_call: TRBJ1-3
d_call: NA
v_call: TRBV15

cdr3_aa: CASRLTGLGQPQHF
cdr3_nt: TGTGCCAGCAGATTGACAGGGTTGGGCCAGCCCCAGCATTTT
clone_size: NA
j_call: TRBJ1-5
d_call: TRBD1
v_call: TRBV28

cdr3_aa: CASSVADTLNTEAFF
cdr3_nt: TGTGCCAGCAGCGTCGCCGACACCTTGAACACTGAAGCTTTCTTT
clone_size: once
j_call: TRBJ1-1
d_call: NA
v_call: TRBV5-5

cdr3_aa: CASSEQGPTEAFF
cdr3_nt: TGTGCCAGCAGTGAACAGGGGCCCACTGAAGCTTTCTTT
clone_size: NA
j_call: TRBJ1-1
d_call: NA
v_call: TRBV2

cdr3_aa: CATTGLSGYTF
cdr3_nt: TGTGCCACCACAGGGCTGAGCGGCTACACCTTC
clone_size: NA
j_call: TRBJ1-2
d_call: NA
v_call: TRBV6-5

cdr3_aa: CASSYYATGRQQPQHF
cdr3_nt: TGTGCCAGCAGTTACTATGCGACAGGGCGTCAGCAGCCCCAGCATTTT
clone_size: NA
j_call: TRBJ1-5
d_call: TRBD1
v_call: TRBV6-2/TRBV6-3

cdr3_aa: CASSGTRADTQYF
cdr3_nt: TGTGCCAGCAGTGGGACAAGAGCAGATACGCAGTATTTT
clone_size: NA
j_call: TRBJ2-3
d_call: NA
v_call: TRBV9

cdr3_aa: CASKDNIHSNQPQHF
cdr3_nt: TGTGCCAGCAAAGACAACATCCATAGCAATCAGCCCCAGCATTTT
clone_size: NA
j_call: TRBJ1-5
d_call: NA
v_call: TRBV3-1/TRBV3-2

cdr3_aa: CASSPGVSADSPLHF
cdr3_nt: TGTGCCAGCTCACCTGGAGTTTCGGCGGATTCACCCCTCCACTTT
clone_size: NA
j_call: TRBJ1-6
d_call: NA
v_call: TRBV18

cdr3_aa: CASIGPPREVGPDTQYF
cdr3_nt: TGTGCCAGTATTGGTCCGCCGCGGGAGGTGGGCCCAGATACGCAGTATTTT
clone_size: NA
j_call: TRBJ2-3
d_call: TRBD2
v_call: TRBV19